The following is a TCR beta chain sequence with its context. The sample comes from a study of blood T cell repertoires in COVID-19. Study context: T cells, B-cell-depleted T cells, or PBMCs provided the cDNA or gDNA that served as material.

Data came from immunoSEQ multiplex PCR; TCRdb stores just in-frame clones and leaves some out. This table has about 220,000 clones, 82% appearing once. CDR1 and CDR2 from the germline V gene are SGHTA and FQGTGA. Trimming at V came to 5 bases and at J to 0 bases, leaving 6 bases not matched to a gene. The CDR3 spans 17 residues. Sequenced: peripheral blood. This sequence originates from a woman older than 75 with acute or convalescent COVID-19. V gene TRBV7-3 combines with J gene TRBJ2-2, with 10 bases lining up with TRBD1. This chain's CDR3 is CASSIQTGGSNTGELFF. The CDR3 DNA is TGTGCCAGCAGCATTCAGACAGGGGGCTCGAACACCGGGGAGCTGTTTTTT.